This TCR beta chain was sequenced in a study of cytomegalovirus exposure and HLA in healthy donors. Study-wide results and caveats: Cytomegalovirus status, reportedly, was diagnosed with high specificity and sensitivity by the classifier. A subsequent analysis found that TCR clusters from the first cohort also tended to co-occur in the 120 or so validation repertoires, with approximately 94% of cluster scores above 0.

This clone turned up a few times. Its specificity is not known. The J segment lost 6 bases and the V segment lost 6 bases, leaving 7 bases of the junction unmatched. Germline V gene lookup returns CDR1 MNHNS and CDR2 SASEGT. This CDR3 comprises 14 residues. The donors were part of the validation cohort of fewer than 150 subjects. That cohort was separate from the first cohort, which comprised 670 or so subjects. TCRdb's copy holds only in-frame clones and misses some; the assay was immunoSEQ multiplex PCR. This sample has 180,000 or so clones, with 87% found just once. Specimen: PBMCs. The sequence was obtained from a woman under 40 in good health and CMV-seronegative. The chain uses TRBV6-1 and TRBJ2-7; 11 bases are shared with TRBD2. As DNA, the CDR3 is TGTGCCAGCAGAGCAACCGGGACTAGCGGCGAGCAGTACTTC. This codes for CASRATGTSGEQYF.